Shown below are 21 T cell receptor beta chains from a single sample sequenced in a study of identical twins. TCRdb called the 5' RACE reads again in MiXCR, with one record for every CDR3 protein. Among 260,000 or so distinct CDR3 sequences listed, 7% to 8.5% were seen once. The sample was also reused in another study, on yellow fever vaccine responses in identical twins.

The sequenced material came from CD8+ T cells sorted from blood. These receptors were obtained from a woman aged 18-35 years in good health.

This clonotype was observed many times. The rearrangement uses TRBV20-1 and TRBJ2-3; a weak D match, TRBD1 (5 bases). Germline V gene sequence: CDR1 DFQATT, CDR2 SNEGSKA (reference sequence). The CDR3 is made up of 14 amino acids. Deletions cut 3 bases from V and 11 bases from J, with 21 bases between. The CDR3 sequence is CSARGRSLRRLQYF. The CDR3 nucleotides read TGCAGTGCTAGGGGGCGGTCCCTTAGGCGGTTGCAGTATTTT.

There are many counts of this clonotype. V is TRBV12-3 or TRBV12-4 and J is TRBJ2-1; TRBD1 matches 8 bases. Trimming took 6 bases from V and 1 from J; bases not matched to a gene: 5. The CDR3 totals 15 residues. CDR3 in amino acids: CASSPGQGSYNEQFF. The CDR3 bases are TGTGCCAGCAGCCCCGGACAGGGTTCCTACAATGAGCAGTTCTTC.

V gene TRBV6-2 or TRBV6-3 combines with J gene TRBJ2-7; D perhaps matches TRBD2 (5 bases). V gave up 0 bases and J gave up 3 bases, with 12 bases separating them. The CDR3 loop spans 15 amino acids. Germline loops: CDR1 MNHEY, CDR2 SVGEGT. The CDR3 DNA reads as TGTGCCAGCAGTTACTCGCCTAGCTCCTACTACGAGCAGTACTTC. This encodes CASSYSPSSYYEQYF.

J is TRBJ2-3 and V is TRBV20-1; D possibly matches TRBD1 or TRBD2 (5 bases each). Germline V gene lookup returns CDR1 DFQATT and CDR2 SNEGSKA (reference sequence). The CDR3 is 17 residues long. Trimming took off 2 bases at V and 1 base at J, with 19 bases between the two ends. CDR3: CSARSLGRTPGTDTQYF. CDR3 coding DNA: TGCAGTGCTAGAAGTTTGGGGCGGACTCCCGGCACAGATACGCAGTATTTT.

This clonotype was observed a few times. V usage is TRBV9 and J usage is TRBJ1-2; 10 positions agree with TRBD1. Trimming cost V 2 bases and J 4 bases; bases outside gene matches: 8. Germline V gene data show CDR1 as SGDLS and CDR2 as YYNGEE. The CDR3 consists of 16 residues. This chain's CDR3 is CASSVHRDRGTYGYTF. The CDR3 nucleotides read TGTGCCAGCAGCGTGCACCGGGACAGGGGAACCTATGGCTACACCTTC.

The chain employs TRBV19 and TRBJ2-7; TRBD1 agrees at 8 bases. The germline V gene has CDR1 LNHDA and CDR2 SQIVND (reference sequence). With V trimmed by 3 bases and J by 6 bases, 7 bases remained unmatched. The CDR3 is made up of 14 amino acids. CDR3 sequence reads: CASSIRQGHREQYF. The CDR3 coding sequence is TGTGCCAGTAGTATCCGACAGGGGCATCGCGAGCAGTACTTC.

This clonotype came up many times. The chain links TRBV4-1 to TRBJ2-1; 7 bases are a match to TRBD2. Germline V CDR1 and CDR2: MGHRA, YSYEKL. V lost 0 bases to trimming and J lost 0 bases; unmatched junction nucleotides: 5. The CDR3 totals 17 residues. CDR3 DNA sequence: TGCGCCAGCAGCCAAGAGCTAGCGGCTAGCTCCTACAATGAGCAGTTCTTC. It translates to CASSQELAASSYNEQFF.

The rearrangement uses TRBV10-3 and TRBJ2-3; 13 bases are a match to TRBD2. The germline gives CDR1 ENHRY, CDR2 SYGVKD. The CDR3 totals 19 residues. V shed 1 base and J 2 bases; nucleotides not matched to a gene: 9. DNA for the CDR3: TGTGCCATCAGTGAGTTAATAGGGACTAGCGGGACATACACAGATACGCAGTATTTT. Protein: CAISELIGTSGTYTDTQYF.

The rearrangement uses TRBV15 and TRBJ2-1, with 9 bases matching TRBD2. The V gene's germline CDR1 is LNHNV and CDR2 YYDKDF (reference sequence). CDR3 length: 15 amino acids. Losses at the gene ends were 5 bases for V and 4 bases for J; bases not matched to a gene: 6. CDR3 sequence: CATSLGLARYNEQFF. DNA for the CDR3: TGTGCCACCAGCCTTGGACTAGCGAGATACAATGAGCAGTTCTTC. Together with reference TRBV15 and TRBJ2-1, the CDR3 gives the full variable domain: DAMVIQNPRYQVTQFGKPVTLSCSQTLNHNVMYWYQQKSSQAPKLLFHYYDKDFNNEADTPDNFQSRRPNTSFCFLDIRSPGLGDTAMYLCATSLGLARYNEQFFGPGTRLTVL.

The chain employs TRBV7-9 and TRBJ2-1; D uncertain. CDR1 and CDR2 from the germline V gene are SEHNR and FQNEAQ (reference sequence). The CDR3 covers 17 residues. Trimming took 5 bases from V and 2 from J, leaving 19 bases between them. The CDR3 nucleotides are TGTGCCAGCAGCCCGACAATTGGACCTAGTACCTACAATGAGCAGTTCTTC. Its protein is CASSPTIGPSTYNEQFF.

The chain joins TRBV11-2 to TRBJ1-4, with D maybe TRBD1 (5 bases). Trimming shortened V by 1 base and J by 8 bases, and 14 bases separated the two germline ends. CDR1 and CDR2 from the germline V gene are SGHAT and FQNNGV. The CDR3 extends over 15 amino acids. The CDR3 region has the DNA TGTGCCAGCAGCTTAGTGGCTCGGGGACGGGAAAAACTGTTTTTT. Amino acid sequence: CASSLVARGREKLFF. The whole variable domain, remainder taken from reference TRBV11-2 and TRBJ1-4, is EAGVAQSPRYKIIEKRQSVAFWCNPISGHATLYWYQQILGQGPKLLIQFQNNGVVDDSQLPKDRFSAERLKGVDSTLKIQPAKLEDSAVYLCASSLVARGREKLFFGSGTQLSVL.

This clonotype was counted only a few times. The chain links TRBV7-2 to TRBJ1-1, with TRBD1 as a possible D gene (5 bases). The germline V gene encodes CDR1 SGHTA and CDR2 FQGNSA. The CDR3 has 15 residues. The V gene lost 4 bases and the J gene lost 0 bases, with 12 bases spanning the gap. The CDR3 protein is CASSYLGGMNTEAFF. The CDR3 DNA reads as TGTGCCAGCAGCTACCTTGGGGGAATGAACACTGAAGCTTTCTTT.

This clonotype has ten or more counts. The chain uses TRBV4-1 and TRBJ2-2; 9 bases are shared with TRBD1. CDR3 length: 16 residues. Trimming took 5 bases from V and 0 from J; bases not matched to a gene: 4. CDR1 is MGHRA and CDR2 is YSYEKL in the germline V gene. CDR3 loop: CASSYRQGANTGELFF. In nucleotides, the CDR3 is TGCGCCAGCAGCTACCGACAGGGGGCGAACACCGGGGAGCTGTTTTTT.

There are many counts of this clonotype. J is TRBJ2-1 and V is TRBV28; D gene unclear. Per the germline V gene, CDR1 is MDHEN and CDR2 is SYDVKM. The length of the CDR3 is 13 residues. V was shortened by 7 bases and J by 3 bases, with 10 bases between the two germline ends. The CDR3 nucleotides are TGTGCCAGCAATGGTTTGAGCTACAATGAGCAGTTCTTC. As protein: CASNGLSYNEQFF. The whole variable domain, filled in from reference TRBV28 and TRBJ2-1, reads DVKVTQSSRYLVKRTGEKVFLECVQDMDHENMFWYRQDPGLGLRLIYFSYDVKMKEKGDIPEGYSVSREKKERFSLILESASTNQTSMYLCASNGLSYNEQFFGPGTRLTVL.

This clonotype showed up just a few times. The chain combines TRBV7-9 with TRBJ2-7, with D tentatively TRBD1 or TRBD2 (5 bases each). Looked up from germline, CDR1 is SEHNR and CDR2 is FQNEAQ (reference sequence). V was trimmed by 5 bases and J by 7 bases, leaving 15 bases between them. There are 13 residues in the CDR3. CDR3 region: CASSPPGRDEQYF. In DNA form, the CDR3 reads TGTGCCAGCAGCCCCCCGGGGCGCGATGAGCAGTACTTC.

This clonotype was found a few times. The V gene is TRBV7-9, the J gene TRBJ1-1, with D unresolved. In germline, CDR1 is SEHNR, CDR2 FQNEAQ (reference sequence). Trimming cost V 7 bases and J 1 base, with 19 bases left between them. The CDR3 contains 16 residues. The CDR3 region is CASTTRTGLGNTEAFF. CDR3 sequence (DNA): TGTGCCAGCACGACCAGGACTGGACTCGGGAACACTGAAGCTTTCTTT.

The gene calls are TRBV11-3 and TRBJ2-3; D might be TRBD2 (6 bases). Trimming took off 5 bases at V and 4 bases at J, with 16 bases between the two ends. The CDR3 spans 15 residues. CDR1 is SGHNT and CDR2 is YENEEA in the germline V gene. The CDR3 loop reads CASSPLGGRPDTQYF. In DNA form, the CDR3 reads TGTGCCAGCAGCCCACTTGGGGGGAGGCCAGATACGCAGTATTTT.

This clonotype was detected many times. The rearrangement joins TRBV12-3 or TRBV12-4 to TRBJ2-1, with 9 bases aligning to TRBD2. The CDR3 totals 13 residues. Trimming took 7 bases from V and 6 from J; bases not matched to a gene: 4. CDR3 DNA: TGTGCCAGCAATCCGGGACTAGCCAATGAGCAGTTCTTC. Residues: CASNPGLANEQFF.

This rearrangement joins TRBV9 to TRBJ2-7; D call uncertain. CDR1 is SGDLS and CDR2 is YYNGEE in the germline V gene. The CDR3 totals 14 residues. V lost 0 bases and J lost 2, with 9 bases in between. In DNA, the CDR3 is TGTGCCAGCAGCGTAGACGGCACACCCTACGAGCAGTACTTC. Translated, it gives CASSVDGTPYEQYF. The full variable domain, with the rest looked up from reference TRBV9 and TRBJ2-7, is DSGVTQTPKHLITATGQRVTLRCSPRSGDLSVYWYQQSLDQGLQFLIQYYNGEERAKGNILERFSAQQFPDLHSELNLSSLELGDSALYFCASSVDGTPYEQYFGPGTRLTVT.

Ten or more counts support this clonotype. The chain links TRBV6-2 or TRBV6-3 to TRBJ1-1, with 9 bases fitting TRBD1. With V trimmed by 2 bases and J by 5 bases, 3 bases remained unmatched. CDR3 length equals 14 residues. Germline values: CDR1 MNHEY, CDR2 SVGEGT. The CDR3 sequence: CASSYETGGTEAFF. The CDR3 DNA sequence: TGTGCCAGCAGTTACGAGACAGGGGGTACTGAAGCTTTCTTT.

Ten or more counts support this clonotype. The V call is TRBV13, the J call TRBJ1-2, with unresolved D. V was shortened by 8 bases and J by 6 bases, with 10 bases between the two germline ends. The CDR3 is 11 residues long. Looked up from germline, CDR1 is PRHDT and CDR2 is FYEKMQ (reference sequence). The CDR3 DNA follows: TGTGCCAGCCGACCTTTCCATGGCTACACCTTC. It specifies CASRPFHGYTF.